These T cell receptor beta chains were read from a single sample in a study of cytomegalovirus exposure and HLA in healthy donors. Only in-frame clones appear in the TCRdb table, and some are missing; sequencing was by immunoSEQ multiplex PCR. Of some 130,000 clones listed, approximately 82% are singletons. The source material was PBMCs. These receptors were obtained from a man aged 25-45 years in good health and CMV-seropositive. The CDR3 runs from the conserved cysteine through the conserved F or W. D genes are given only for firm matches. Only part of the rows carry a size: once, few, many, or a class if the clone is expanded.

d_call | j_call | v_call | clone_size | cdr3_aa | cdr3_nt
TRBD2 | TRBJ2-5 | TRBV2 | . | CACRASGYQETQYF | TGTGCCTGTCGGGCTAGCGGGTACCAAGAGACCCAGTACTTC
. | TRBJ2-2 | TRBV5-1 | . | CASSWESGDLATGELFF | TGCGCCAGCAGCTGGGAGTCGGGAGATTTGGCGACCGGGGAGCTGTTTTTT
TRBD2 | TRBJ2-1 | TRBV18 | few | CASSFNLAGVEQFF | TGTGCCAGCTCATTCAATCTAGCGGGAGTTGAGCAGTTCTTC
. | TRBJ1-1 | TRBV28 | once | CATSLAAGRNTEAFF | TGTGCCACTTCCCTCGCTGCAGGGCGGAACACTGAAGCTTTCTTT
. | TRBJ2-7 | TRBV4-1 | . | CASSQERLTYEQYF | TGCGCCAGCAGCCAAGAGAGGTTAACCTACGAGCAGTACTTC
TRBD2 | TRBJ2-3 | TRBV5-1 | . | CASSSTVAGVGDTQYF | TGCGCCAGCAGCTCAACTGTAGCGGGAGTCGGGGATACGCAGTATTTT
TRBD1 | TRBJ2-7 | TRBV15 | . | CATSRDQGTGSYEQYF | TGTGCCACCAGCAGAGATCAGGGGACAGGGTCCTACGAGCAGTACTTC
. | TRBJ1-1 | TRBV29-1 | . | CSVVQGSEAFF | TGCAGCGTTGTGCAGGGGTCTGAAGCTTTCTTT
. | TRBJ1-2 | TRBV19 | . | CASSQDYGYTF | TGTGCCAGTAGTCAGGACTATGGCTACACCTTC
TRBD1 | TRBJ1-1 | TRBV5-6 | . | CASSPSTGVNTEAFF | TGTGCCAGCAGCCCCTCTACAGGGGTGAACACTGAAGCTTTCTTT
TRBD2 | TRBJ2-1 | TRBV7-6 | . | CASSLAQAGETKNEQFF | TGTGCCAGCAGCTTAGCGCAGGCGGGAGAGACGAAGAATGAGCAGTTCTTC
. | TRBJ2-5 | TRBV9 | few | CASSPRPTRGETQYF | TGTGCCAGCAGCCCCCGGCCTACCCGGGGGGAGACCCAGTACTTC
. | TRBJ2-1 | TRBV18 | once | CASSPGLGFSYNEQFF | TGTGCCAGCTCACCCGGTTTGGGCTTCTCCTACAATGAGCAGTTCTTC
TRBD1 | TRBJ1-5 | TRBV29-1 | . | CSANQGANQPQHF | TGCAGCGCTAACCAGGGGGCGAATCAGCCCCAGCATTTT
TRBD2 | TRBJ2-7 | TRBV7-6 | . | CASSRAGEEQYF | TGTGCCAGCAGCCGGGCGGGGGAGGAGCAGTACTTC
TRBD1 | TRBJ1-1 | TRBV25-1 | . | CASRGQGTEAFF | TGTGCCAGCAGAGGACAGGGGACTGAAGCTTTCTTT
. | TRBJ2-1 | TRBV7-3 | . | CASRQTSRHEQFF | TGTGCCAGCAGGCAAACTAGCCGCCATGAGCAGTTCTTC
TRBD2 | TRBJ2-1 | TRBV7-3 | few | CASSSRGTSMLDEQFF | TGTGCCAGCAGCTCGCGAGGGACTAGCATGTTGGATGAGCAGTTCTTC
. | TRBJ2-7 | TRBV6-5 | . | CASSYSGRGTYEQYF | TGTGCCAGCAGTTACTCGGGGCGGGGAACCTACGAGCAGTACTTC
. | TRBJ2-7 | TRBV7-9 | . | CASSEDFYEQYF | TGTGCCAGCAGCGAGGACTTTTACGAGCAGTACTTC
TRBD1 | TRBJ2-7 | TRBV19 | once | CASSIAGQGIYEQYF | TGTGCCAGTAGTATAGCAGGACAGGGGATTTACGAGCAGTACTTC
TRBD2 | TRBJ2-1 | TRBV6-5 | . | CASTSPDGTRRFF | TGTGCCAGCACCTCCCCGGACGGGACTAGACGGTTCTTC
. | TRBJ1-2 | TRBV7-2 | . | CASSLGVGREEGYTF | TGTGCCAGCAGCTTAGGGGTCGGCAGGGAGGAAGGCTACACCTTC
TRBD1 | TRBJ1-2 | TRBV11-2 | . | CASSIVGSLGQGYGYTF | TGTGCCAGCAGCATAGTCGGTAGCTTGGGACAGGGCTATGGCTACACCTTC
TRBD1 | TRBJ1-2 | TRBV5-1 | . | CASSLQGAKGYTF | TGCGCCAGCAGCTTACAGGGGGCTAAGGGCTACACCTTC
TRBD2 | TRBJ2-2 | TRBV7-2 | . | CASSPRTSRTGELFF | TGTGCCAGCAGCCCCCGGACTAGCCGGACCGGGGAGCTGTTTTTT
TRBD1 | TRBJ2-1 | TRBV2 | . | CASIVETGWGNEQFF | TGTGCCAGCATCGTAGAGACAGGGTGGGGCAATGAGCAGTTCTTC
TRBD2 | TRBJ2-1 | TRBV7-6 | . | CASSLVRTSGLSEQFF | TGTGCCAGCAGCTTAGTTCGTACTAGCGGGTTGAGTGAGCAGTTCTTC
TRBD1 | TRBJ1-2 | TRBV11-2 | . | CASSPGQGFRGYTF | TGTGCCAGCAGCCCCGGACAGGGGTTCCGTGGCTACACCTTC
TRBD1 | TRBJ2-7 | TRBV19 | . | CASSQTGPLSYEQYF | TGTGCCAGTAGTCAGACAGGGCCCCTCTCCTACGAGCAGTACTTC
TRBD1 | TRBJ1-2 | TRBV10-2 | . | CASRQTGANYGYTF | TGCGCCAGCAGGCAGACAGGGGCTAACTATGGCTACACCTTC
TRBD2 | TRBJ2-4 | TRBV5-1 | . | CASSPLAGAKNIQYF | TGCGCCAGCAGCCCCTTAGCGGGGGCTAAAAACATTCAGTACTTC
. | TRBJ2-7 | TRBV5-1 | few | CASSLSSLNEQYF | TGCGCCAGCAGCTTGTCCAGTCTGAACGAGCAGTACTTC
TRBD2 | TRBJ2-7 | TRBV10-1 | medium-sized | CASSESGGEQYF | TGCGCCAGCAGTGAGTCGGGGGGGGAGCAGTACTTC
. | TRBJ2-7 | TRBV5-1 | many | CASSADREQYF | TGCGCCAGCAGCGCTGACAGAGAGCAGTACTTC
TRBD1 | TRBJ2-7 | TRBV19 | . | CARSPGTGWREQYF | TGTGCCAGATCCCCCGGGACAGGGTGGCGGGAGCAGTACTTC
. | TRBJ1-3 | TRBV5-1 | . | CASRSTAGSGNTIYF | TGCGCCAGCAGGAGCACTGCAGGGTCTGGAAACACCATATATTTT
TRBD1 | TRBJ1-5 | TRBV7-8 | . | CASSRDRFRQPQHF | TGTGCCAGCAGCCGGGACAGATTCAGGCAGCCCCAGCATTTT
TRBD2 | TRBJ2-5 | TRBV29-1 | . | CSVRGVLAGVCETQYF | TGCAGCGTTCGGGGGGTGCTAGCGGGAGTATGTGAGACCCAGTACTTC
. | TRBJ2-7 | TRBV28 | . | CASFGPPTYEQYF | TGTGCCAGCTTCGGTCCCCCCACCTACGAGCAGTACTTC